This entry is about one T cell receptor beta chain. These data come from a study of technical replicates of blood from several donors. Germline values: CDR1 MDHEN, CDR2 SYDVKM. The CDR3 contains 16 residues. Deletions cut 3 bases from V and 1 base from J, with 13 bases between. The protocol was immunoSEQ multiplex PCR, while the TCRdb copy is restricted to in-frame clones and leaves out a portion. The data show about 82,000 clones, 85% to 95% seen once. The clonotype originates from a human donor in good health. The rearrangement uses TRBV28 and TRBJ1-5, with D possibly matching TRBD1 (6 bases). The sample consisted of T cells isolated from PBMCs. The CDR3 protein is CASSFQGLGSNQPQHF. CDR3 DNA: TGTGCCAGCAGTTTTCAGGGGCTTGGGAGCAATCAGCCCCAGCATTTT.